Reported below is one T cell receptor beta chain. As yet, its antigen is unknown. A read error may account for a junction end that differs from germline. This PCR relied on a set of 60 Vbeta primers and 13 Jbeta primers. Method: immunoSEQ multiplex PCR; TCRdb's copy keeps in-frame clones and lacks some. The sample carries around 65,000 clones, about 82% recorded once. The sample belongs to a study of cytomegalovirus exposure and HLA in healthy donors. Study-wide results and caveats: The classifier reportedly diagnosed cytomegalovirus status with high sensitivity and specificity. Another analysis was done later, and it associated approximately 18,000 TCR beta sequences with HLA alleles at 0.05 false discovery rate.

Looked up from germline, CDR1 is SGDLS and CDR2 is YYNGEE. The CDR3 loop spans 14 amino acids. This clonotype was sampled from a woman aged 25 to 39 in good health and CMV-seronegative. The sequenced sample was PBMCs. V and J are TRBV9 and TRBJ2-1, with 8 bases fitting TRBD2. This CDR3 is CASSLDLTSGAQIF. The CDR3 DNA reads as TGTGCCAGCAGCCTCGACCTCACTAGCGGCGCCCAGATCTTC.